Below, 15 T cell receptor beta chains from the same sample are listed, as sequenced in a study of blood T cell repertoires in COVID-19 (TCRdb year 2020). Libraries were prepared through the immunoSEQ multiplex PCR assay. Drawn from immuneACCESS, this table holds only the in-frame rearrangements with V and J called that TCRdb kept. Clones are partly lost; checked studies trace under half to an unresolved V gene and leave the rest unexplained. Within this sample are about 140,000 clones, with approximately 80% of them counted one time only. The ten largest clones take up 8% to 10% of the sample. Material: peripheral blood. These TCRs come from a woman older than 75 in a cohort sampled during active or convalescent COVID-19.

The chain couples TRBV7-2 to TRBJ1-2, with D tentatively TRBD1 (5 bases). CDR1 is SGHTA and CDR2 is FQGNSA in the germline V gene. CDR3 length equals 15 residues. The V end was cut by 6 bases, the J end by 2 bases, with 16 bases between. The CDR3 sequence: CASSRWGTKNYGYTF. The CDR3 DNA reads as TGTGCCAGCAGTCGATGGGGGACTAAAAACTATGGCTACACCTTC. The full variable domain, completed using reference TRBV7-2 and TRBJ1-2, is GAGVSQSPSNKVTEKGKDVELRCDPISGHTALYWYRQSLGQGLEFLIYFQGNSAPDKSGLPSDRFSAERTGGSVSTLTIQRTQQEDSAVYLCASSRWGTKNYGYTFGSGTRLTVV.

This chain joins TRBV7-8 and TRBJ1-3; 7 nucleotides agree with TRBD1. Germline CDR1 is SGHVS and CDR2 is FQNEAQ. V was pared by 0 bases and J by 0 bases, with 5 bases of the junction left unmatched. The CDR3 consists of 17 residues. This CDR3 is CASSLAGGTASGNTIYF. CDR3 DNA: TGTGCCAGCAGCTTAGCGGGCGGGACAGCCTCTGGAAACACCATATATTTT.

In this sample, this clone turned up once. This chain connects TRBV19 to TRBJ1-3, with 8 bases that match TRBD1. This CDR3 comprises 15 residues. V shed 0 bases and J 3 bases; nucleotides not matched to a gene: 1. Germline CDR1 reads LNHDA; CDR2 reads SQIVND (reference sequence). The CDR3 here is CASSIEDRVGNTIYF. In DNA, the CDR3 is TGTGCCAGTAGTATAGAGGACAGGGTTGGAAACACCATATATTTT.

The chain recombines TRBV5-5 with TRBJ1-1; D call uncertain. This CDR3 has 15 amino acids. Germline assignment: CDR1 SGHKS and CDR2 YYEKEE (reference sequence). V lost 0 bases and J lost 1, with 10 bases in between. CDR3 DNA: TGTGCCAGCAGCTTGGAGCGGGCGTCGAACACTGAAGCTTTCTTT. It yields the protein CASSLERASNTEAFF.

The chain couples TRBV4-2 to TRBJ2-5, with no clear D. The CDR3 extends over 15 amino acids. Germline lookup yields CDR1 LGHNA and CDR2 YNFKEQ. The V and J ends lost 0 bases and 7 bases respectively, with 15 bases between them. The CDR3 nucleotides read TGTGCCAGCAGCCAAGATACGGCCTCGGGTGCGACCCAGTACTTC. Translating it yields CASSQDTASGATQYF.

The genes are TRBV7-2 and TRBJ2-2; 7 nucleotides agree with TRBD2. Germline V gives CDR1 SGHTA, CDR2 FQGNSA. J gave up 5 bases and V 5 bases, and 8 bases lay outside the gene matches. The CDR3 is 15 residues long. In DNA, the CDR3 is TGTGCCAGCAGCCAAACTAGCGTCTGGACCGGGGAGCTGTTTTTT. Its protein is CASSQTSVWTGELFF. Looking up the rest from reference TRBV7-2 and TRBJ2-2 gives the full variable domain: GAGVSQSPSNKVTEKGKDVELRCDPISGHTALYWYRQSLGQGLEFLIYFQGNSAPDKSGLPSDRFSAERTGGSVSTLTIQRTQQEDSAVYLCASSQTSVWTGELFFGEGSRLTVL.

This chain joins TRBV3-1 (or the pseudogene TRBV3-2) and TRBJ2-4, with D uncertain. CDR3 size: 15 residues. Germline-derived CDR1 and CDR2 are LGHDT and YNNKEL (reference sequence). V lost 2 bases and J 0 bases, leaving 8 bases between the germline ends. CDR3 amino acids: CASSQQFLAKNIQYF. The CDR3 DNA reads as TGTGCCAGCAGCCAACAGTTTCTAGCCAAAAACATTCAGTACTTC.

This rearrangement joins TRBV7-9 to TRBJ2-5; TRBD2 matches 9 bases. The ends lost 0 bases at V and 7 bases at J; junction bases unmatched: 9. CDR1 and CDR2 from the germline V gene are SEHNR and FQNEAQ (reference sequence). The CDR3 length is 16 residues. The CDR3 loop is CASSLAPLGGGATQYF. CDR3 coding DNA: TGTGCCAGCAGCTTAGCCCCTTTGGGCGGGGGGGCGACCCAGTACTTC.

In its sample, this clone was seen once. The chain has TRBV19 and TRBJ1-2; 8 positions match TRBD1. V shed 4 bases and J 6 bases; nucleotides not matched to a gene: 10. Germline V gene lookup returns CDR1 LNHDA and CDR2 SQIVND (reference sequence). The CDR3 loop spans 15 amino acids. In DNA form, the CDR3 reads TGTGCCAGTAGTACGGACAGGGTGGGTGGAGATGGCTACACCTTC. Amino acid sequence: CASSTDRVGGDGYTF.

The chain is built from TRBV2 and TRBJ2-1, with D maybe TRBD1 (6 bases). Trimming stripped 9 bases from V and 6 bases from J, with 18 bases between. Per germline, CDR1 SNHLY and CDR2 FYNNEI. The CDR3 length is 14 residues. This CDR3 is CASKTDRDTNEQFF. For the CDR3, the DNA is TGTGCCAGTAAGACTGACCGGGACACCAATGAGCAGTTCTTC.

The V and J genes are TRBV20-1 and TRBJ2-3, with 9 bases lining up with TRBD2. Trimming took 3 bases from V and 0 from J; bases not matched to a gene: 16. The germline CDR1 and CDR2 sequences are DFQATT and SNEGSKA (reference sequence). The CDR3 is 19 residues long. The CDR3 protein is CSASPRGGGAYLSTDTQYF. As DNA, the CDR3 is TGCAGTGCTAGTCCACGAGGCGGGGGGGCCTACCTTAGCACAGATACGCAGTATTTT.

This chain links TRBV10-3 with TRBJ1-6, with 9 positions matching TRBD1. The V segment lost 0 bases and the J segment 9 bases; nucleotides outside the gene matches: 12. This CDR3 contains 18 residues. Germline-derived CDR1 and CDR2 are ENHRY and SYGVKD. Written as DNA, the CDR3 is TGTGCCATCAGTGAGTCGAAAACCGGGACAGGGTCAGGTTCACCCCTCCACTTT. Encoded protein: CAISESKTGTGSGSPLHF.

This sequence joins TRBV28 and TRBJ1-2; maybe TRBD1 (5 bases). V was pared by 7 bases and J by 8 bases, with 11 bases between. Germline V gene lookup returns CDR1 MDHEN and CDR2 SYDVKM. This CDR3 is built from 11 residues. CDR3 in DNA: TGTGCCAGCACCAGGGAATCAGGCTACACCTTC. Amino acid sequence: CASTRESGYTF.

In this sample, this clone turned up once. The V gene is TRBV19, the J gene TRBJ1-3; D is uncertain. In germline, CDR1 is LNHDA, CDR2 SQIVND (reference sequence). V was cut by 7 bases and J by 4 bases, with 11 bases left in between. The CDR3 is made up of 13 amino acids. The CDR3 sequence: CASIGEFGNTIYF. The CDR3 bases are TGTGCCAGTATCGGGGAATTCGGAAACACCATATATTTT. Full variable domain (outside the CDR3, taken from reference TRBV19 and TRBJ1-3): DGGITQSPKYLFRKEGQNVTLSCEQNLNHDAMYWYRQDPGQGLRLIYYSQIVNDFQKGDIAEGYSVSREKKESFPLTVTSAQKNPTAFYLCASIGEFGNTIYFGEGSWLTVV.

This clone has a handful of counts. V is TRBV15 and J is TRBJ2-2; tentative D call: TRBD2 (5 bases). From germline, CDR1 is LNHNV and CDR2 YYDKDF (reference sequence). Trimming left V 4 bases short and J 3 bases short, with 12 bases between. The CDR3 totals 15 residues. CDR3 sequence: CATSTSGLHTGELFF. In DNA form, the CDR3 reads TGTGCCACCAGCACGTCTGGACTGCACACCGGGGAGCTGTTTTTT.